This T cell receptor (beta chain) was sequenced in a study of shared clonotypes between healthy human individuals. Clones were sequenced by immunoSEQ multiplex PCR, and TCRdb holds only the in-frame ones, with some missing. Here the sample spans 1.5 million to 1.9 million clones, approximately 98% being singletons. The germline gives CDR1 SGHNT, CDR2 YYREEE (reference sequence). The CDR3 covers 13 residues. V was pared by 3 bases and J by 8 bases, with 4 bases of the junction left unmatched. The TCR comes from a man aged 25 to 40 in good health. Sequences were obtained from naive CD4+ T cells sorted from blood. Subset of the sample: CD45RA+ positively selected. The chain employs TRBV5-4 and TRBJ2-1; 8 positions match TRBD1. In DNA form, the CDR3 reads TGTGCCAGCAGCTCGACAGGGGAAGATGAGCAGTTCTTC. The encoded protein is CASSSTGEDEQFF.